This TCR beta chain appears in the sequencing data of a study of shared clonotypes between healthy human individuals. With regard to this clone: Its target is unknown.

Points from the study as a whole: Naive subsets generally had larger estimated richness than memory subsets.

Clones were sequenced by immunoSEQ multiplex PCR, and TCRdb holds only the in-frame ones, with some missing. This table has roughly 2 million clones, 95% appearing once. V shed 5 bases and J 4 bases; nucleotides not matched to a gene: 10. The length of the CDR3 is 15 residues. CDR1 is SEHNR, CDR2 FQNEAQ, per germline (reference sequence). This receptor was taken from a man younger than 30 in good health. The V gene is TRBV7-9, the J gene TRBJ1-2, with 7 bases fitting TRBD1. Sample: naive CD4+ T cells sorted from blood. Subset reported: CD45RA+ positively selected. The DNA of the CDR3 is TGTGCCAGCAGCCCACAGGGGTCGGGAGGCTATGGCTACACCTTC. Translated, it gives CASSPQGSGGYGYTF. Drawing the rest from reference TRBV7-9 and TRBJ1-2, the complete variable domain is DTGVSQNPRHKITKRGQNVTFRCDPISEHNRLYWYRQTLGQGPEFLTYFQNEAQLEKSRLLSDRFSAERPKGSFSTLEIQRTEQGDSAMYLCASSPQGSGGYGYTFGSGTRLTVV.